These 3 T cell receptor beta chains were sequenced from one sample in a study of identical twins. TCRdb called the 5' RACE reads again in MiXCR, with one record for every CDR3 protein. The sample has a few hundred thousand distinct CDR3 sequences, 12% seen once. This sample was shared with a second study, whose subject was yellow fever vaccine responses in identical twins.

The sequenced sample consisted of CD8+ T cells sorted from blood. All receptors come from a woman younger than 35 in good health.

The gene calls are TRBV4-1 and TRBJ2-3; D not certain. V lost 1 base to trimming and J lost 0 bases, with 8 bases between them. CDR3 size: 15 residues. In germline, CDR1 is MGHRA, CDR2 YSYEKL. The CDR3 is CASSQAYTSTDTQYF. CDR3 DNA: TGCGCCAGCAGCCAAGCGTATACTAGCACAGATACGCAGTATTTT.

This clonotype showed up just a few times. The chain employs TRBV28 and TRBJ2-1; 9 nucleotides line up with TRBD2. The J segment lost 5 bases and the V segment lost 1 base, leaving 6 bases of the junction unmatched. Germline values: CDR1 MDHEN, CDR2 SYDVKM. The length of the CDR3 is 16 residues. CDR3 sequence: CASSLLVAGENNEQFF. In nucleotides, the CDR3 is TGTGCCAGCAGTTTATTGGTAGCGGGAGAGAACAATGAGCAGTTCTTC. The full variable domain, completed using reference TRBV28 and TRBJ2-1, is DVKVTQSSRYLVKRTGEKVFLECVQDMDHENMFWYRQDPGLGLRLIYFSYDVKMKEKGDIPEGYSVSREKKERFSLILESASTNQTSMYLCASSLLVAGENNEQFFGPGTRLTVL.

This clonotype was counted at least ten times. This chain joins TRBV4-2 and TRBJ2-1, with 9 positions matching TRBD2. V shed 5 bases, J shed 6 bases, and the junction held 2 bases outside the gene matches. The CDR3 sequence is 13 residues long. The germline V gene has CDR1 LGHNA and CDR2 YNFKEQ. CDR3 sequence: CASSGSGSNEQFF. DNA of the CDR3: TGTGCCAGCAGCGGTAGCGGGAGCAATGAGCAGTTCTTC.